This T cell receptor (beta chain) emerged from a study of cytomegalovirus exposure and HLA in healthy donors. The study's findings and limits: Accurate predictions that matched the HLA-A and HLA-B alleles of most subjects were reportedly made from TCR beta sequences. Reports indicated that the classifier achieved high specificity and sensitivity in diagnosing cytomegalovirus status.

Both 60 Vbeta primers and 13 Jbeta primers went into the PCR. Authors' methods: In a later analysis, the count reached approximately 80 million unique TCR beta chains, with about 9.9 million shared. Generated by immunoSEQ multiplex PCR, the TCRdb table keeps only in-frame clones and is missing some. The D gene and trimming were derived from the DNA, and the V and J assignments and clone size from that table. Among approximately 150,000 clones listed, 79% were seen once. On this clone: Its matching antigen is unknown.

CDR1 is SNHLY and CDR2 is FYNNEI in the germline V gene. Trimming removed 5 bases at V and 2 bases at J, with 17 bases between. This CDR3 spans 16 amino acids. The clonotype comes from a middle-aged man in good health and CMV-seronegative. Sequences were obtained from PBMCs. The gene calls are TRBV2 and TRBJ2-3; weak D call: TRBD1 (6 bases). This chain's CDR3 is CASSLQGLFLTDTQYF. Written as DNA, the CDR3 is TGTGCCAGCAGTCTCCAGGGGCTGTTTCTCACAGATACGCAGTATTTT.